A selection of T cell receptor beta chains follows, all from one sample in a study of cytomegalovirus exposure and HLA in healthy donors. Sequencing used immunoSEQ multiplex PCR; TCRdb keeps in-frame clones, though not all of them. The repertoire has about 100,000 clones, around 72% of them found once; the top ten carry 14%. Sequenced: PBMCs. All receptors derive from a male donor in good health and CMV-seropositive. Each CDR3 is given with its conserved first and last residue. Fields, in order: J gene, V gene, D gene, clone size, CDR3 protein, CDR3 DNA. A D gene is named only where the DNA matches it firmly. Expanded clones get a size class; other rows say once, few or many, or leave the size out.

TRBJ1-1 | TRBV29-1 | NA | few | CSVDPVRDTEAFF | TGCAGCGTTGATCCCGTCAGGGACACTGAAGCTTTCTTT
TRBJ1-5 | TRBV10-2 | NA | NA | CASSEPGYNQPQHF | TGCGCCAGCAGTGAGCCCGGGTACAATCAGCCCCAGCATTTT
TRBJ2-2 | TRBV6-5 | NA | NA | CASSSWGENTGELFF | TGTGCCAGCAGTTCTTGGGGGGAAAACACCGGGGAGCTGTTTTTT
TRBJ2-5 | TRBV7-2 | NA | NA | CASSPVALGTQYF | TGTGCCAGCAGCCCCGTAGCTCTCGGGACCCAGTACTTC
TRBJ1-6 | TRBV5-1 | NA | NA | CASSPSGFYNSPLHF | TGCGCCAGCAGTCCCTCAGGTTTCTATAATTCACCCCTCCACTTT
TRBJ2-1 | TRBV5-8 | NA | once | CASSYDRGNEQFF | TGTGCCAGCAGCTACGACCGGGGGAATGAGCAGTTCTTC
TRBJ1-4 | TRBV7-9 | NA | few | CASSSPRGVNEKLFF | TGTGCCAGCAGCTCGCCCCGGGGGGTTAATGAAAAACTGTTTTTT
TRBJ2-1 | TRBV11-2 | NA | NA | CASSFHLQAYNEQFF | TGTGCCAGCAGTTTCCACCTACAGGCTTACAATGAGCAGTTCTTC
TRBJ2-7 | TRBV5-1 | TRBD2 | NA | CASSLVLSGGSSYEQYF | TGCGCCAGCAGCTTGGTTCTTAGCGGGGGGTCCTCCTACGAGCAGTACTTC
TRBJ1-2 | TRBV5-1 | TRBD1 | NA | CASSLDISTGAGYGYTF | TGCGCCAGCAGCTTGGATATCTCGACAGGGGCAGGCTATGGCTACACCTTC
TRBJ1-1 | TRBV19 | NA | many | CASSIWGENTEAFF | TGTGCCAGTAGTATTTGGGGAGAAAACACTGAAGCTTTCTTT
TRBJ2-7 | TRBV9 | NA | NA | CASSLYEQYF | TGTGCCAGCAGCCTATACGAGCAGTACTTC
TRBJ2-3 | TRBV7-8 | NA | NA | CASSLSVGSNTDTQYF | TGTGCCAGCAGCTTATCGGTGGGCAGCAACACAGATACGCAGTATTTT